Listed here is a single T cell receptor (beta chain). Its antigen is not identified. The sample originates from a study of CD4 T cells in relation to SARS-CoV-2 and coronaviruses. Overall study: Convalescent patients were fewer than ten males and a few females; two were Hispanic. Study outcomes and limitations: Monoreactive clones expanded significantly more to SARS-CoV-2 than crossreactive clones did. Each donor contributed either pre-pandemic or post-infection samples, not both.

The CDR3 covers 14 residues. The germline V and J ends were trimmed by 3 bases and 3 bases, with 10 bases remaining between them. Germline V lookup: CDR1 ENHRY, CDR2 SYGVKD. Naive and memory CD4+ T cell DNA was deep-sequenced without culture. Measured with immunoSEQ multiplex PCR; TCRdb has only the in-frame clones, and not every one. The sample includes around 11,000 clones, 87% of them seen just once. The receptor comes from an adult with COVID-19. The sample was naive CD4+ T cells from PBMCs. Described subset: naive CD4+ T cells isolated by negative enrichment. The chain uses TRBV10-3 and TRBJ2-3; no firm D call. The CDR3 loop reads CAISDPRRTDTQYF. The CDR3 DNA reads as TGTGCCATCAGTGACCCACGCCGAACAGATACGCAGTATTTT.